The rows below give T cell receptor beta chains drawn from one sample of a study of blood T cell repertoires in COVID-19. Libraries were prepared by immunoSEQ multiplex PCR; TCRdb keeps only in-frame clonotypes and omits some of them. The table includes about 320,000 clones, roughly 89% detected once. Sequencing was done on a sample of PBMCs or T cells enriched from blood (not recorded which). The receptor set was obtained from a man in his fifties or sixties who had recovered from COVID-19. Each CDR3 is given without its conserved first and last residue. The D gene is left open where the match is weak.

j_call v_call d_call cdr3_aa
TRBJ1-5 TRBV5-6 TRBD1 ASSRGTGGLWVDQPQH
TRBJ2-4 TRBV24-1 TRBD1 ATSQSGTGRDIQY
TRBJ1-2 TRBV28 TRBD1 ASGSGQGSFYGYT
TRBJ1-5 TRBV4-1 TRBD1 ASSQDMTGGIGQPQH
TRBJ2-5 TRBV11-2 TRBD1 ASSLTGQGESQY
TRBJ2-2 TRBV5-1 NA ASSVGTTGELF
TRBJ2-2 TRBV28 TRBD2 ASSFVRGLAGGMAGELF
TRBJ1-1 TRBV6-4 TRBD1 ASSKDRGTEAF
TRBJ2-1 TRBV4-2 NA ASSQDPAGVFNEQF
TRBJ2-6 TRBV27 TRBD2 ASSPAGGRSFSGANVLT
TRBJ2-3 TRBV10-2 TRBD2 ASNPSGRADTQY
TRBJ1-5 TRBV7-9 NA ASSLGQSGQPQH
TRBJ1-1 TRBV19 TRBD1 ATNQGGANTEAF
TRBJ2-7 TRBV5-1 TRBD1 ASSLLAGGFYEQY
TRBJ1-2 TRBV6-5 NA ASSLTRGSGYGYT
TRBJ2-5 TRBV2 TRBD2 ASRVGTSVETQY
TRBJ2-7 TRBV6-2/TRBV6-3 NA ASSSTEPGHFYEQY
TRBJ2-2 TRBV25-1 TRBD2 ASSDHLLAGKDGELF
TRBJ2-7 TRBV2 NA ASSLLLEEASH
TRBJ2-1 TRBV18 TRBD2 ASSTLAGGNEQF
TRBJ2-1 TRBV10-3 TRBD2 AISESTSGSFNEQF
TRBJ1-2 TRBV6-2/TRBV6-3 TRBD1 ASSYPRPGTGTYGYT
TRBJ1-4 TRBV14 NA ASSPRGEKLF
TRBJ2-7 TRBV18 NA ASSEYRDFTYEQY
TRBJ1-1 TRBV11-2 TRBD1 ASSSRDRMGAQGNTEAF
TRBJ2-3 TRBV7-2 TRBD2 ASRTPGLAVTDTQY
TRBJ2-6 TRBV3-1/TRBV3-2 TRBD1 ASSRHGTGVPGANVLT
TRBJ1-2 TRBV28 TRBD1 ASSLPGQGNYGYT
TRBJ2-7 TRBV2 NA ASRANRSPTYEQY
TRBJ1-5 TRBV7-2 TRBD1 ASSSGQNQPQH
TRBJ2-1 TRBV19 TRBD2 ASSTQTSGVSYNEQF
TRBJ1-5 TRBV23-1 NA ASSQSRFSNQPQH
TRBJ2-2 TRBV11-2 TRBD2 ASSLDSVLARHTTGELF
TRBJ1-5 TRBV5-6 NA ASSLRTGVSNQPQH
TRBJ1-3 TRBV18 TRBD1 ASSPLIDRVSGNTIY
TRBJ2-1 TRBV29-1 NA SAPDNDNEQF
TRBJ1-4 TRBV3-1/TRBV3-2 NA ASSQDLGAGEKLF